This TCR beta chain was recorded in a study of radiotherapy plus CTLA-4 blockade in lung cancer. Background on the study: Disease control was present in 30% to 40% of patients, and objective responses in less than 20%.

The CDR3 spans 16 residues. The J segment lost 3 bases and the V segment lost 1 base, leaving 6 bases of the junction unmatched. From germline, CDR1 is SGHTA and CDR2 FQGNSA. Clones were read by immunoSEQ multiplex PCR, and TCRdb kept only the in-frame ones, dropping some. The table includes roughly 59,000 clones, under 75% detected once. The chain employs TRBV7-2 and TRBJ2-7, with 10 bases lining up with TRBD2. Specimen: peripheral blood, collected from a patient treated with radiotherapy plus ipilimumab. This receptor was obtained from a human donor with non-small cell lung cancer whose response to radiotherapy plus ipilimumab could not be evaluated. The CDR3 here is CASSLEASGGVYEQYF. The CDR3 DNA reads TGTGCCAGCAGCTTAGAGGCTAGCGGGGGAGTCTACGAGCAGTACTTC.